One sample yielded the 15 T cell receptor beta chains listed below, sequenced in a study of cytomegalovirus exposure and HLA in healthy donors. It was with 60 Vbeta and 13 Jbeta primers that the PCR ran. The protocol was immunoSEQ multiplex PCR, while the TCRdb copy is restricted to in-frame clones and leaves out a portion. The table lists under 200,000 clones, with roughly 0.83% in the top ten. The sequencing sample was made of PBMCs. The receptors were gathered from a woman in her late teens or twenties in good health and CMV-seropositive.

The rearrangement links TRBV9 to TRBJ2-6, with 9 bases matching TRBD1. Looked up from germline, CDR1 is SGDLS and CDR2 is YYNGEE. V trimming: 0 bases; J trimming: 0 bases; junction bases outside the gene matches: 10. The CDR3 extends over 20 amino acids. The CDR3 bases are TGTGCCAGCAGCGTAGCCCGTCGGGACAGGGCTCTCTCTGGGGCCAACGTCCTGACTTTC. This sequence encodes CASSVARRDRALSGANVLTF.

The gene calls are TRBV6-5 and TRBJ2-3; 10 bases map to TRBD2. Germline V CDR1 and CDR2: MNHEY, SVGAGI. The CDR3 has 14 residues. V lost 5 bases to trimming and J lost 4 bases; unmatched junction nucleotides: 3. The CDR3, as DNA: TGTGCCAGCAGTCTAGCGGGAGTACCAGATACGCAGTATTTT. Its translation: CASSLAGVPDTQYF.

V gene TRBV7-2 combines with J gene TRBJ2-5; the match to TRBD1 covers 10 bases. The V gene's germline CDR1 is SGHTA and CDR2 FQGNSA. Trimming took 1 base from V and 4 from J; bases not matched to a gene: 6. This CDR3 spans 16 amino acids. CDR3 protein: CASSLVGTGVGETQYF. The CDR3 DNA sequence: TGTGCCAGCAGCTTAGTCGGGACAGGGGTCGGAGAGACCCAGTACTTC.

This chain links TRBV25-1 with TRBJ1-5; D ambiguous. Germline lookup yields CDR1 MGHDK and CDR2 SYGVNS. The V end lost 5 bases, the J end lost 6 bases, and 11 bases lay between the germline ends. This CDR3 spans 13 amino acids. The CDR3 DNA is TGTGCCAGCAGTCTCGGGGAAGGTCAGCCCCAGCATTTT. This translates into CASSLGEGQPQHF.

The gene calls are TRBV10-3 and TRBJ1-2; no reliable D call. The CDR3 runs 13 residues. Germline CDR1 ENHRY, CDR2 SYGVKD. Trimming pared 2 bases from V and 5 bases from J, leaving 9 bases between. CDR3 DNA sequence: TGTGCCATCAGTGAGGGCGAGGTTTATGGCTACACCTTC. This encodes CAISEGEVYGYTF.

The rearrangement links TRBV25-1 to TRBJ2-7, with D perhaps matching TRBD2 (5 bases). There are 12 residues in the CDR3. V was cut by 0 bases and J by 10 bases, with 10 bases left in between. CDR1 is MGHDK and CDR2 is SYGVNS in the germline V gene. CDR3: CASSEYGELQYF. DNA for the CDR3: TGTGCCAGCAGTGAATATGGGGAGTTACAGTACTTC.

This chain links TRBV15 with TRBJ2-1, with 16 bases aligning to TRBD2. The CDR3 is made up of 17 amino acids. CDR1 is LNHNV and CDR2 is YYDKDF in the germline V gene (reference sequence). V shed 0 bases and J 9 bases; nucleotides not matched to a gene: 5. Here the CDR3 reads CATSRDLGLAGGSEQFF. CDR3 DNA: TGTGCCACCAGCAGAGATTTGGGACTAGCGGGGGGGAGTGAGCAGTTCTTC.

V gene TRBV29-1 combines with J gene TRBJ1-1; the match to TRBD1 covers 9 bases. The trim removed 7 bases at V and 6 bases at J, leaving 6 bases unmatched. CDR1 SQVTM and CDR2 ANQGSEA come from the germline V gene. CDR3 length: 12 residues. CDR3 region: CSGNRGPAEAFF. The CDR3 bases are TGCAGCGGCAACAGGGGGCCCGCTGAAGCTTTCTTT.

The chain has TRBV19 and TRBJ1-2; 11 bases agree with TRBD1. CDR3 length: 15 residues. Germline V gene data show CDR1 as LNHDA and CDR2 as SQIVND (reference sequence). The junction had 6 bases not matched to a gene; V was cut back by 4 bases and J by 5 bases. CDR3 nucleotide sequence: TGTGCCAGTAGTACTCGGACAGGGGGCTCGTATGGCTACACCTTC. Protein product: CASSTRTGGSYGYTF.

The chain has TRBV19 and TRBJ2-3, with D hard to call. V lost 1 base to trimming and J lost 0 bases, with 8 bases between them. The germline CDR1 and CDR2 sequences are LNHDA and SQIVND (reference sequence). CDR3 length equals 15 residues. The chain's CDR3 is CASSIASISTDTQYF. CDR3 DNA sequence: TGTGCCAGTAGTATAGCGTCTATTAGCACAGATACGCAGTATTTT.

As to this clone: Sequence at one end of the junction differs from germline and may be a read error. The chain employs TRBV4-1 and TRBJ2-5, with 7 bases aligning to TRBD2. Germline CDR1 and CDR2: MGHRA and YSYEKL. This CDR3 comprises 12 residues. CDR3 DNA: TGCGCCAGCAGCCAACCCAGCGGGACCCAAAACTTC. Its protein is CASSQPSGTQNF.

V usage is TRBV13 and J usage is TRBJ1-1, with D hard to call. CDR1 is PRHDT and CDR2 is FYEKMQ in the germline V gene (reference sequence). This CDR3 is built from 11 residues. With 4 bases removed from V and 7 bases from J, the gap between germline ends came to 7 bases. CDR3 coding DNA: TGTGCCAGCAGCTCACAGCATGAAGCTTTCTTT. Translated: CASSSQHEAFF.

V gene TRBV5-6 combines with J gene TRBJ1-2; tentative D call: TRBD1 (5 bases). The V gene lost 4 bases and the J gene lost 8 bases, with 15 bases spanning the gap. Germline loops: CDR1 SGHDT, CDR2 YYEEEE. CDR3 length: 13 residues. In DNA, the CDR3 is TGTGCCAGCAGCCGGGGGGGGACGGAAGGCTACACCTTC. Amino acids: CASSRGGTEGYTF.

V usage is TRBV12-5 and J usage is TRBJ1-5; 10 bases agree with TRBD1. The CDR3 covers 19 residues. The germline V gene has CDR1 LGHNT and CDR2 FRNRAP. Germline trimming cut 0 bases from V and 1 base from J; bases unmatched to any gene: 9. CDR3 amino acids: CASGLVNDRGLPSNQPQHF. CDR3 bases: TGTGCTAGTGGTTTGGTAAATGACAGGGGGCTCCCCAGCAATCAGCCCCAGCATTTT.

This chain connects TRBV30 to TRBJ2-2, with TRBD1 matching over 7 bases. Looked up from germline, CDR1 is GTSNPN and CDR2 is SVGIG (reference sequence). V was clipped by 0 bases and J by 7 bases; unmatched bases: 5. There are 14 residues in the CDR3. The CDR3 here is CAWSVQQGIGELFF. The CDR3 DNA sequence: TGTGCCTGGAGTGTACAACAGGGGATCGGGGAGCTGTTTTTT.